The sequence of this T cell receptor beta chain was determined in a study of Ad26.COV2.S vaccination and SARS-CoV-2 variants. For the study at large: Ad26.COV2.S arm of COV1001 included the donor.

General study points: Breadth and depth estimates from TCRs may understate total T cell responses. Greater spike-specific TCR breadth was seen in vaccine recipients than in placebo recipients.

Note on this clone: The antigen is undetermined.

Treatment described: roughly 18 received Ad26.COV2.S at low or high dose, single or two shots; roughly five received placebo; per-sample allocation not given. Specimen acquisition occurred on day 63 following the initial vaccine or placebo injection. Ad26.COV2.S expressed prefusion-stabilized spike from the original Wuhan strain. This table comes from immunoSEQ multiplex PCR, and its TCRdb copy is limited to in-frame clones, with some not included. The repertoire holds fewer than 500,000 clones, with 89% as singletons. This CDR3 has 13 amino acids. Trimming pared 3 bases from V and 5 bases from J, leaving 13 bases between. CDR1 and CDR2 from the germline V gene are SQVTM and ANQGSEA.

J is TRBJ1-2 and V is TRBV29-1; D perhaps matches TRBD1 (6 bases). The receptor was isolated from a person aged 18-60 years who received the Ad26.COV2.S COVID-19 vaccine or a placebo. Sequencing was performed on peripheral blood, taken in a trial of Ad26.COV2.S vaccine versus placebo. CDR3 residues: CSVEKQGRYGYTF. CDR3 DNA sequence: TGCAGCGTTGAGAAACAGGGAAGGTATGGCTACACCTTC.